This is a list of T cell receptor beta chains from one sample in a study of T cells in Graves' hyperthyroidism and ophthalmopathy. TCRdb passed the multiplex PCR reads through MiXCR, listing each CDR3 protein once. The sample lists 370,000 or so distinct CDR3 sequences; around 14% were seen once. The sequenced material came from blood. The receptors come from a woman aged 18-35 years with Graves' hyperthyroidism that later progressed to Graves' ophthalmopathy. The CDR3 runs from the conserved cysteine through the conserved F or W. A D gene is named only where the DNA matches it firmly. Size tells how often a clone was seen (once, few, many) or the class of an expanded clone, and some rows leave it out.

clone_size: few; j_call: TRBJ2-2; d_call: -; cdr3_length: 20; v_call: TRBV7-9; cdr3_aa: CASSLKPGLNMGTIYGELFF; cdr3_nt: TGTGCCAGCAGCCTAAAACCGGGACTCAATATGGGGACGATTTACGGGGAGCTGTTTTTT
clone_size: few; j_call: TRBJ1-4; d_call: TRBD1; cdr3_length: 16; v_call: TRBV20-1; cdr3_aa: CSARQGQTGGNEKLFF; cdr3_nt: TGCAGTGCTAGACAGGGGCAGACAGGGGGTAATGAAAAACTGTTTTTT
clone_size: -; j_call: TRBJ2-7; d_call: TRBD2; cdr3_length: 15; v_call: TRBV6-2/TRBV6-3; cdr3_aa: CASSNSGSASYEQYF; cdr3_nt: TGTGCCAGCAGTAATAGCGGGTCTGCCTCCTACGAGCAGTACTTC
clone_size: many; j_call: TRBJ1-1; d_call: -; cdr3_length: 14; v_call: TRBV2; cdr3_aa: CASSDGAISPEAFF; cdr3_nt: TGTGCCAGCAGTGATGGGGCGATCTCCCCTGAAGCTTTCTTT
clone_size: many; j_call: TRBJ1-5; d_call: -; cdr3_length: 16; v_call: TRBV5-8; cdr3_aa: CASSKRDTLTGQPQHF; cdr3_nt: TGTGCCAGCAGCAAAAGGGACACTCTTACTGGTCAGCCCCAGCATTTT
clone_size: many; j_call: TRBJ2-3; d_call: -; cdr3_length: 16; v_call: TRBV2; cdr3_aa: CASSELNSPVTDTQYF; cdr3_nt: TGTGCCAGCAGTGAATTAAACAGTCCGGTCACAGATACGCAGTATTTT
clone_size: many; j_call: TRBJ2-7; d_call: -; cdr3_length: 13; v_call: TRBV2; cdr3_aa: CASSRDLWAEQYF; cdr3_nt: TGTGCCAGCAGTAGGGACCTATGGGCGGAGCAGTACTTC
clone_size: -; j_call: TRBJ2-7; d_call: -; cdr3_length: 13; v_call: TRBV10-3; cdr3_aa: CAISERQTYEQYF; cdr3_nt: TGTGCCATCAGTGAGAGACAAACCTACGAGCAGTACTTC
clone_size: -; j_call: TRBJ1-6; d_call: TRBD1; cdr3_length: 16; v_call: TRBV6-1; cdr3_aa: CASSELSTGTNSPLHF; cdr3_nt: TGTGCCAGCAGTGAGCTATCGACAGGGACCAATTCACCCCTCCACTTT
clone_size: many; j_call: TRBJ1-1; d_call: -; cdr3_length: 15; v_call: TRBV27; cdr3_aa: CASSFRGSEDTEAFF; cdr3_nt: TGTGCCAGCAGTTTCCGGGGTTCAGAGGACACTGAAGCTTTCTTT
clone_size: many; j_call: TRBJ2-1; d_call: TRBD2; cdr3_length: 14; v_call: TRBV20-1; cdr3_aa: CSASILADYNEQFF; cdr3_nt: TGCAGTGCTAGTATCCTAGCGGACTACAATGAGCAGTTCTTC
clone_size: -; j_call: TRBJ2-5; d_call: -; cdr3_length: 12; v_call: TRBV6-2/TRBV6-3; cdr3_aa: CASRNYMETQYF; cdr3_nt: TGTGCCAGCAGGAACTACATGGAGACCCAGTACTTC
clone_size: many; j_call: TRBJ2-3; d_call: TRBD1; cdr3_length: 14; v_call: TRBV7-9; cdr3_aa: CASQTGRVTDTQYF; cdr3_nt: TGTGCCAGCCAGACAGGGCGGGTCACAGATACGCAGTATTTT
clone_size: many; j_call: TRBJ2-3; d_call: TRBD2; cdr3_length: 13; v_call: TRBV3-1; cdr3_aa: CASSLAGADTQYF; cdr3_nt: TGTGCCAGCAGCCTAGCGGGAGCCGATACGCAGTATTTT
clone_size: -; j_call: TRBJ2-3; d_call: TRBD2; cdr3_length: 13; v_call: TRBV28; cdr3_aa: CASRGEGTDTQYF; cdr3_nt: TGTGCCAGCCGGGGGGAAGGCACAGATACGCAGTATTTT
clone_size: -; j_call: TRBJ2-2; d_call: -; cdr3_length: 12; v_call: TRBV4-1; cdr3_aa: CASSQAGGELFF; cdr3_nt: TGCGCCAGCAGCCAAGCGGGTGGGGAGCTGTTTTTT
clone_size: few; j_call: TRBJ2-3; d_call: -; cdr3_length: 15; v_call: TRBV19; cdr3_aa: CASMSQRESTDTQYF; cdr3_nt: TGTGCCAGTATGTCCCAACGGGAGAGCACAGATACGCAGTATTTT
clone_size: few; j_call: TRBJ1-6; d_call: -; cdr3_length: 14; v_call: TRBV28; cdr3_aa: CASSISLRVSPLHF; cdr3_nt: TGTGCCAGCAGTATCTCCCTCAGGGTTTCACCCCTCCACTTT
clone_size: few; j_call: TRBJ1-4; d_call: TRBD1; cdr3_length: 15; v_call: TRBV24-1; cdr3_aa: CATSDPGTGSEKLFF; cdr3_nt: TGTGCCACCAGTGATCCCGGGACAGGGAGTGAAAAACTGTTTTTT
clone_size: many; j_call: TRBJ1-5; d_call: -; cdr3_length: 13; v_call: TRBV12-5; cdr3_aa: CASGFGGNQPQHF; cdr3_nt: TGTGCTAGTGGTTTCGGGGGAAATCAGCCCCAGCATTTT